This is a list of T cell receptor beta chains from one sample in a study of T cells in Graves' hyperthyroidism and ophthalmopathy. One entry per CDR3 protein, called by TCRdb with MiXCR from the multiplex PCR reads. The table lists a few hundred thousand distinct CDR3 sequences, roughly an eighth of them singletons. The specimen sequenced was blood. All receptors come from a woman in her thirties or forties with Graves' ophthalmopathy. Both conserved end residues are part of each CDR3. A D gene is named only where the DNA matches it firmly. The listing skips clone size in some rows; elsewhere it reads once, few, many or a size class.

V gene	J gene	clone size	D gene	CDR3 protein	CDR3 DNA
TRBV5-5	TRBJ2-7	.	TRBD2	CASSLSSGISHEQYF	TGTGCCAGCAGCTTGAGTAGCGGGATCTCCCACGAGCAGTACTTC
TRBV10-1	TRBJ1-3	.	.	CASSESNGAGNTIYF	TGCGCCAGCAGTGAGTCGAACGGGGCGGGAAACACCATATATTTT
TRBV7-9	TRBJ2-6	few	.	CASSPGPLGANVLTF	TGTGCCAGCAGTCCAGGCCCGCTTGGGGCCAACGTCCTGACTTTC
TRBV12-3/TRBV12-4	TRBJ1-3	.	.	CASSFPPNRVEKNTIYF	TGTGCCAGCAGTTTCCCACCAAACAGGGTTGAAAAGAACACCATATATTTT
TRBV2	TRBJ1-5	many	.	CASSGQFNQPQHF	TGTGCCAGCAGTGGACAGTTCAATCAGCCCCAGCATTTT
TRBV29-1	TRBJ2-3	many	TRBD2	CSVEKTSGDTQYF	TGCAGCGTTGAAAAAACTAGCGGAGATACGCAGTATTTT
TRBV10-1	TRBJ2-3	many	TRBD2	CASRRRLAGGYASTDTQYF	TGCGCCAGCAGACGAAGACTAGCGGGGGGATATGCTAGCACAGATACGCAGTATTTT
TRBV29-1	TRBJ2-2	.	.	CSVVRGRTGELFF	TGCAGCGTTGTTCGGGGGAGAACCGGGGAGCTGTTTTTT
TRBV13	TRBJ2-1	few	TRBD2	CASSLVSGGSNEQFF	TGTGCCAGCAGCTTAGTTAGCGGGGGAAGCAATGAGCAGTTCTTC
TRBV10-3	TRBJ2-5	many	TRBD2	CAISEGLAGISSAETQYF	TGTGCCATCAGTGAGGGACTAGCGGGAATTTCGTCGGCGGAGACCCAGTACTTC
TRBV10-3	TRBJ2-7	many	TRBD2	CAVGGLAIYEQYF	TGTGCCGTTGGGGGACTAGCAATTTACGAGCAGTACTTC
TRBV28	TRBJ2-1	few	.	CASQNIYNEQFF	TGTGCCAGCCAAAATATTTACAATGAGCAGTTCTTC
TRBV9	TRBJ2-2	.	TRBD2	CASSVWASGSPGELFF	TGTGCCAGCAGCGTATGGGCTAGCGGGAGCCCCGGGGAGCTGTTTTTT
TRBV18	TRBJ2-7	many	.	CASSPQDYEQYF	TGTGCCAGCTCACCACAAGATTACGAGCAGTACTTC
TRBV5-1	TRBJ2-7	many	TRBD2	CASSPGGFSYEQYF	TGCGCCAGCAGCCCCGGGGGGTTCTCCTACGAGCAGTACTTC
TRBV6-1	TRBJ1-5	many	TRBD1	CASKAGGFNQPQHF	TGTGCCAGCAAGGCAGGGGGCTTCAATCAGCCCCAGCATTTT
TRBV20-1	TRBJ2-7	many	.	CSVLQGRGEQYF	TGCAGTGTCCTACAGGGGCGGGGCGAGCAGTACTTC
TRBV11-2	TRBJ1-2	many	TRBD1	CASSLDRGGYTF	TGTGCCAGCAGCTTAGACAGGGGGGGCTACACCTTC
TRBV7-8	TRBJ2-2	many	TRBD1	CASSLLPRTGGEAGELFF	TGTGCCAGCAGCCTCCTCCCCCGGACAGGGGGTGAGGCCGGGGAGCTGTTTTTT
TRBV30	TRBJ2-2	once	.	CAWNLQWTGELFF	TGTGCCTGGAATTTACAGTGGACCGGGGAGCTGTTTTTT
TRBV3-1	TRBJ1-2	many	TRBD1	CASSQIQGVGYTF	TGTGCCAGCAGCCAGATCCAGGGGGTTGGCTACACCTTC
TRBV28	TRBJ2-5	few	TRBD2	CASSSLAGVETQYF	TGTGCCAGCAGTTCCCTAGCGGGAGTTGAGACCCAGTACTTC
TRBV12-3/TRBV12-4	TRBJ2-2	many	.	CASRSKEFTGELFF	TGTGCCAGCAGATCCAAGGAGTTCACCGGGGAGCTGTTTTTT
TRBV2	TRBJ1-2	many	TRBD1	CASSAHGQGGYTF	TGTGCCAGCAGTGCTCACGGACAGGGAGGCTACACCTTC
TRBV7-2	TRBJ2-3	.	.	CASSKNTDTQYF	TGTGCCAGCAGCAAAAACACAGATACGCAGTATTTT
TRBV6-1	TRBJ1-5	many	.	CASAQWPNQPQHF	TGTGCCAGCGCTCAGTGGCCTAATCAGCCCCAGCATTTT
TRBV7-9	TRBJ2-7	many	TRBD1	CASSPGQGMYEQYF	TGTGCCAGCAGCCCGGGACAGGGGATGTACGAGCAGTACTTC
TRBV20-1	TRBJ2-2	.	TRBD1	CSARDRGSNTGELFF	TGCAGTGCTCGGGACAGGGGCTCGAACACCGGGGAGCTGTTTTTT
TRBV10-2	TRBJ2-7	many	.	CASSDLRGYEQYF	TGCGCCAGCAGTGACCTCAGGGGATACGAGCAGTACTTC
TRBV2	TRBJ2-2	many	TRBD2	CASRGLAGAGELFF	TGTGCCAGTAGAGGACTAGCGGGAGCCGGGGAGCTGTTTTTT
TRBV3-1	TRBJ2-3	.	TRBD2	CASSQGGSSGVTDTQYF	TGTGCCAGCAGCCAAGGGGGGTCTAGCGGTGTCACAGATACGCAGTATTTT
TRBV12-3/TRBV12-4	TRBJ2-1	many	.	CASSPVARVNEQFF	TGTGCCAGCAGCCCCGTCGCTCGGGTTAATGAGCAGTTCTTC
TRBV6-1	TRBJ1-3	many	.	CASNPRRGMISSGNTIYF	TGTGCCAGCAACCCCCGGCGAGGCATGATTAGCTCTGGAAACACCATATATTTT
TRBV27	TRBJ1-1	many	.	CASSLSRRGATEAFF	TGTGCCAGCAGTTTATCCAGGCGCGGGGCCACTGAAGCTTTCTTT
TRBV2	TRBJ1-1	many	TRBD1	CASSLRQGRAFF	TGTGCCAGCAGTCTACGACAGGGTAGAGCTTTCTTT
TRBV11-2	TRBJ2-7	many	TRBD1	CASSLEQGAYSSEQYF	TGTGCCAGCAGCTTAGAACAGGGGGCATATTCATCCGAGCAGTACTTC
TRBV20-1	TRBJ2-7	many	.	CSASGQTFYEQYF	TGCAGTGCGTCGGGACAAACGTTCTACGAGCAGTACTTC